These T cell receptor beta chains were read from a single sample in a study of blood T cell repertoires in COVID-19. Profiling relied on immunoSEQ multiplex PCR, and the TCRdb table lists in-frame clones only, not all of them. The profile shows hundreds of thousands of clones, 85% to 90% of them singletons. The sample comprised peripheral blood. The source is a woman aged 45-59 years with COVID-19, enrolled during active disease. CDR3s include the opening cysteine and the closing phenylalanine or tryptophan. D genes are given only for firm matches. Clone size is shown for a subset of rows, as once, few, many or a class of expanded clone.

TGTGCCAGCAGCAAAGGGGGGGTGACCCAGCATTTT	CASSKGGVTQHF	.	.	TRBV21-1	TRBJ1-5
TGTGCCAGCATTTCAGGGGGCCTGGGCGGAAACACCATATATTTT	CASISGGLGGNTIYF	TRBD1	.	TRBV6-5	TRBJ1-3
TGTGCCAGCAGCCCGCGACAGGGAGCCAACACTGAAGCTTTCTTT	CASSPRQGANTEAFF	TRBD1	.	TRBV7-9	TRBJ1-1
TGTGCCAGCAGTGATAACAGGGCGAGCAATCAGCCCCAGCATTTT	CASSDNRASNQPQHF	.	.	TRBV6-1	TRBJ1-5
TGTGCCAGCAGCTTACGTCGAGGGGGAGGGCCGTACGAGCAGTACTTC	CASSLRRGGGPYEQYF	.	.	TRBV11-2	TRBJ2-7
TGTGCCACCATAACCGGCGGGCAAGAGCACTCTGGAAACACCATATATTTT	CATITGGQEHSGNTIYF	.	.	TRBV13	TRBJ1-3
TGTGCCAGCTCACCTGCAGGGACAGGGGGCTATGGCTACACCTTC	CASSPAGTGGYGYTF	TRBD1	.	TRBV18	TRBJ1-2
TGTGCCAGCAGCTTATATGGACTAGCGGGGACTAATGAGCAGTTCTTC	CASSLYGLAGTNEQFF	TRBD2	few	TRBV7-2	TRBJ2-1
TGTGCCAGTAGTTGGAGCGGGACTGAAGCTTTCTTT	CASSWSGTEAFF	.	.	TRBV19	TRBJ1-1
TGTGCCAGCAGCTCTGGACAGAATAGCAATCAGCCCCAGCATTTT	CASSSGQNSNQPQHF	.	.	TRBV7-9	TRBJ1-5
TGTGCCAGCAGCTTAGTGCGGACAGGGATGAATTCAGGGGCCAACGTCCTGACTTTC	CASSLVRTGMNSGANVLTF	TRBD1	.	TRBV7-8	TRBJ2-6
TGTGCCAGCTCGGATAAGGGACTAGTGTACACCGGGGAGCTGTTTTTT	CASSDKGLVYTGELFF	TRBD2	.	TRBV18	TRBJ2-2
TGTGCCAGCAACCTCGACAGGGCGTCCTACGAGCAGTACTTC	CASNLDRASYEQYF	TRBD1	.	TRBV7-9	TRBJ2-7
TGTGCCAGCAGCGTCCCCACGACTAGCGGGCTTTACAATGAGCAGTTCTTC	CASSVPTTSGLYNEQFF	TRBD2	.	TRBV13	TRBJ2-1
TGTGCCATCAGTGCCCGAGGGAGTGGTAGTAGCACAGATACGCAGTATTTT	CAISARGSGSSTDTQYF	.	.	TRBV10-3	TRBJ2-3
TGTGCCAGCAGCTTGGCTCTGGACAGATCTATTGGCTACACCTTC	CASSLALDRSIGYTF	.	.	TRBV5-4	TRBJ1-2
TGTGCCAGCAGCAGAGGGACTAGCGGCAACAATGAGCAGTTCTTC	CASSRGTSGNNEQFF	TRBD2	.	TRBV7-9	TRBJ2-1
TGTGCCAGCAGTGAAGTAGGGACTAGCGGGAGGGCCACCTACGAGCAGTACTTC	CASSEVGTSGRATYEQYF	TRBD2	.	TRBV6-1	TRBJ2-7
TGCGCCAGCAGCTCCCTGGGGGAGCGGGAGCTCGAGCAGTACTTC	CASSSLGERELEQYF	TRBD2	.	TRBV5-1	TRBJ2-7
TGTGCCAGTAGTACCCTCTCTACCGTCGGGGTTGGAGGGCCCCAGCATTTT	CASSTLSTVGVGGPQHF	.	once	TRBV19	TRBJ1-5
TGTGCCAGCAGTCAGGGGACGGCGAACACTGAAGCTTTCTTT	CASSQGTANTEAFF	.	.	TRBV6-5	TRBJ1-1
TGTGCCAGCAGCTTAGACAGGAGCTCCTACGAGCAGTACTTC	CASSLDRSSYEQYF	.	.	TRBV7-8	TRBJ2-7
TGTGCCAGCAGCCCCTGGGGGGATAACTATGGCTACACCTTC	CASSPWGDNYGYTF	.	.	TRBV27	TRBJ1-2
TGCGCCAGCAGGGATAATGGGGCCTCGAACACCGGGGAGCTGTTTTTT	CASRDNGASNTGELFF	.	few	TRBV10-1	TRBJ2-2
TGTGCCTGGTTGGACCAACCGAGGGATAACTATGGCTACACCTTC	CAWLDQPRDNYGYTF	.	.	TRBV30	TRBJ1-2
TGTGCCAGCAGGCCAATCGGAGGGACGGAGACCCAGTACTTC	CASRPIGGTETQYF	.	once	TRBV6-5	TRBJ2-5
TGTGCCAGCAGCCCAGAGCGTAATGAAAAACTGTTTTTT	CASSPERNEKLFF	.	.	TRBV6-5	TRBJ1-4
TGTGCCAGCAGCTTGGTGGAGGCCCCCTACGAGCAGTACTTC	CASSLVEAPYEQYF	.	.	TRBV5-6	TRBJ2-7
TGCGCCAGCAGCCATCCCGCCGGTCTAAGGGGCAATGAGCAGTTCTTC	CASSHPAGLRGNEQFF	.	.	TRBV4-1	TRBJ2-1